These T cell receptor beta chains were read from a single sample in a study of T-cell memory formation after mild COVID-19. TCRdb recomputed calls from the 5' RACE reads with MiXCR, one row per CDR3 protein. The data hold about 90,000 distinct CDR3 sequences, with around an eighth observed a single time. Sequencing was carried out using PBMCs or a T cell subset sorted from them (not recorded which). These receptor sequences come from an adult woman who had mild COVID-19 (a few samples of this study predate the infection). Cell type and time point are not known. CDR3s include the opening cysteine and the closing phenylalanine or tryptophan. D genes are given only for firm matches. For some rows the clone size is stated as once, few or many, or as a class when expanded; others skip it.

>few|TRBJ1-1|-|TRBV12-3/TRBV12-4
CASSTTWVSANTEAFF
TGTGCCAGCAGCACCACTTGGGTTTCAGCGAACACTGAAGCTTTCTTT
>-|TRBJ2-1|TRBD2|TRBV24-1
CATSDWTSGPCNEQFF
TGTGCCACCAGTGACTGGACTAGCGGGCCCTGCAATGAGCAGTTCTTC
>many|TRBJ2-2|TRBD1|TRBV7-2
CASIPPGTGATGELFF
TGTGCCAGCATCCCCCCCGGGACAGGGGCCACCGGGGAGCTGTTTTTT
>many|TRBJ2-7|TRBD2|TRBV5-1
CASSLAGGAGGLYEQYF
TGCGCCAGCAGCTTGGCCGGAGGGGCGGGAGGGCTCTACGAGCAGTACTTC
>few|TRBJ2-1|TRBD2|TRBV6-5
CASSSGGAHNEQFF
TGTGCCAGCAGTAGCGGGGGGGCCCACAATGAGCAGTTCTTC
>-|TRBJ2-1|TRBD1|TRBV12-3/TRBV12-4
CASSLGQIYNEQFF
TGTGCCAGCAGTTTGGGACAGATCTACAATGAGCAGTTCTTC
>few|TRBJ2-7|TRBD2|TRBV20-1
CSARDQSGTSGGPYPYEQYF
TGCAGTGCTAGAGATCAGAGCGGGACTAGCGGGGGACCCTACCCCTACGAGCAGTACTTC
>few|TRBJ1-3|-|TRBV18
CASSGGTSGNTIYF
TGTGCCAGCTCTGGAGGGACGTCTGGAAACACCATATATTTT
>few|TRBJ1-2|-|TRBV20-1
CSAIYSGANYGYTF
TGCAGTGCTATTTATAGCGGTGCTAACTATGGCTACACCTTC
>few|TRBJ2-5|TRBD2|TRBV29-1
CSVEDSGRVETQYF
TGCAGCGTTGAAGATTCAGGGAGGGTGGAGACCCAGTACTTC
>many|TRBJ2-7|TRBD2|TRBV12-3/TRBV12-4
CASSSLLAGGPYEQYF
TGTGCCAGCAGTTCCCTCCTAGCGGGGGGACCCTACGAGCAGTACTTC
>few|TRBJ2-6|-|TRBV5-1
CASSLTGYASGANVLTF
TGCGCCAGCAGCTTGACAGGGTACGCGTCTGGGGCCAACGTCCTGACTTTC
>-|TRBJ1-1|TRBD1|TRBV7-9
CASSALGDRPTEAFF
TGTGCCAGCAGCGCCCTAGGGGACAGGCCCACTGAAGCTTTCTTT
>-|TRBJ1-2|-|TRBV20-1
CRPSGYTF
TGCAGGCCCTCGGGCTACACCTTC
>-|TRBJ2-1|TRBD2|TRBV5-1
CASSLFTSGGSYNEQFF
TGCGCCAGCAGCTTATTCACTAGCGGGGGCTCCTACAATGAGCAGTTCTTC
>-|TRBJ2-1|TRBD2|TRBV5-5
CASSQDPVARAGDNEQFF
TGTGCCAGCAGCCAGGACCCCGTAGCTAGAGCGGGAGACAATGAGCAGTTCTTC
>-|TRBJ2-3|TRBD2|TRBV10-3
CATSLGTTNTDTQYF
TGTGCCACCTCTCTCGGGACTACCAACACAGATACGCAGTATTTT
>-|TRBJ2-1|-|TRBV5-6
CASSVNNEQFF
TGTGCCAGCAGCGTAAACAATGAGCAGTTCTTC
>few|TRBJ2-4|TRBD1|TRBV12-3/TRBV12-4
CASSYTGALAKNIQYF
TGTGCCAGCAGTTATACAGGGGCCCTAGCCAAAAACATTCAGTACTTC
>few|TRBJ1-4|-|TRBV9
CASSGGQPNEKLFF
TGTGCCAGCAGCGGGGGGCAGCCTAATGAAAAACTGTTTTTT
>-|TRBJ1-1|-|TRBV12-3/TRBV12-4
CASSSGQTEAFF
TGTGCCAGCAGTTCGGGTCAAACTGAAGCTTTCTTT
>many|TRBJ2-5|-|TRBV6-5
CASGRTSYQETQYF
TGTGCCAGCGGACGGACTTCGTACCAAGAGACCCAGTACTTC
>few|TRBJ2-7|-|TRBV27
CASSPRPGPGSYEQYF
TGTGCCAGCAGTCCGCGTCCGGGACCCGGCTCCTACGAGCAGTACTTC
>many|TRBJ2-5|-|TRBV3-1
CASRGDFQETQYF
TGTGCCAGCAGGGGGGACTTCCAAGAGACCCAGTACTTC
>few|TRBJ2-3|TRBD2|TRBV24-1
CATSGLTSGTTDTQYF
TGTGCCACCAGTGGCTTGACTAGCGGGACCACAGATACGCAGTATTTT
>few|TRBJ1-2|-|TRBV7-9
CASSLDGLYTF
TGTGCCAGCAGCCTAGACGGCCTCTACACCTTC
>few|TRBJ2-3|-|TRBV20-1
CSARVAQLDYTDTQYF
TGCAGTGCTAGAGTCGCCCAACTAGACTACACAGATACGCAGTATTTT
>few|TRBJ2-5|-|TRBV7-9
CASSLVGGGETQYF
TGTGCCAGCAGCTTAGTTGGTGGGGGAGAGACCCAGTACTTC
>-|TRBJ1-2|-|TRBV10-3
CAITADQGSTGYTF
TGTGCCATCACCGCGGATCAGGGTTCGACTGGCTACACCTTC
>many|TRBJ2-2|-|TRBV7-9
CASSPSGTGELFF
TGTGCCAGCAGCCCCTCAGGGACCGGGGAGCTGTTTTTT
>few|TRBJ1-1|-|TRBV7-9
CASSLGTQAFF
TGTGCCAGCAGCCTGGGGACCCAAGCTTTCTTT
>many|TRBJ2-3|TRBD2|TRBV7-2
CASSHIAGEGVTDTQYF
TGTGCCAGCAGCCATATAGCGGGAGAGGGGGTCACAGATACGCAGTATTTT
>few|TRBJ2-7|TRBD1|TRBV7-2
CASSLASWDRGSYEQYF
TGTGCCAGCAGCTTAGCTTCTTGGGACAGGGGATCCTACGAGCAGTACTTC
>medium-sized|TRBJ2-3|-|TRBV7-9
CASSPDSFTPDTQYF
TGTGCCAGCAGCCCGGACAGCTTTACCCCAGATACGCAGTATTTT
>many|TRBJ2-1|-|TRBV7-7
CASSPWDPSFNEQFF
TGTGCCAGCAGCCCGTGGGACCCGTCTTTTAATGAGCAGTTCTTC
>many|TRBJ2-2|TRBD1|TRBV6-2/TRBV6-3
CASSDRGTGELFF
TGTGCCAGCAGTGACAGGGGAACCGGGGAGCTGTTTTTT
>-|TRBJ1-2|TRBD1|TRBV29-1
CSVGQGAGYGYTF
TGCAGCGTCGGACAGGGGGCGGGCTATGGCTACACCTTC
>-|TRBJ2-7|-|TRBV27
CATRAGYEQYF
TGTGCCACCCGGGCGGGGTACGAGCAGTACTTC
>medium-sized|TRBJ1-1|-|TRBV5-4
CASSLEKAFDTEAFF
TGTGCCAGCAGCTTGGAAAAGGCCTTTGACACTGAAGCTTTCTTT